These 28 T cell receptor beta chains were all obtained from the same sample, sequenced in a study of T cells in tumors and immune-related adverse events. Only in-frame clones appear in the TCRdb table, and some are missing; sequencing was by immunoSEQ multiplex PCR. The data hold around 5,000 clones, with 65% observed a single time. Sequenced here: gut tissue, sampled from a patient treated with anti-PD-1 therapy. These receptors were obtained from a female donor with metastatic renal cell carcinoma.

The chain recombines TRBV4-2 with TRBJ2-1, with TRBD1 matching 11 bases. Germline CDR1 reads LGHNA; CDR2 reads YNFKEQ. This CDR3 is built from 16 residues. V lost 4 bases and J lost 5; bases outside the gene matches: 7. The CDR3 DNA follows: TGTGCCAGCAGCCCACGGGACAGGGGGGGTCACAATGAGCAGTTCTTC. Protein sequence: CASSPRDRGGHNEQFF.

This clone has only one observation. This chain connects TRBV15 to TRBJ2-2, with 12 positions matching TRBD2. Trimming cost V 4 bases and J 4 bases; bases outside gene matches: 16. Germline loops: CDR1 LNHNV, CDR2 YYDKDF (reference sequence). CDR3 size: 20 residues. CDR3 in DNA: TGTGCCACCAGCACAAAAGCCTGGCTAGCGGGGGGGATTCCCACCGGGGAGCTGTTTTTT. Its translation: CATSTKAWLAGGIPTGELFF.

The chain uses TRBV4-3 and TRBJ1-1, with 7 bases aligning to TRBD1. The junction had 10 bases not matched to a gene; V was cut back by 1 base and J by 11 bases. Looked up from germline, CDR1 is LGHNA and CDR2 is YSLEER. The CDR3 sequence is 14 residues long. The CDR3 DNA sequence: TGCGCCAGCAGCCAAGGAGGGGGCGAGTCAGGGGCTTTCTTT. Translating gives CASSQGGGESGAFF.

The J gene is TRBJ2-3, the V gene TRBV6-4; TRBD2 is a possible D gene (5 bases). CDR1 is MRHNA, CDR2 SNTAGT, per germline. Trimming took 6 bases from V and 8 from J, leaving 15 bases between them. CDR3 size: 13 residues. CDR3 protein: CASRPYRGGTQYF. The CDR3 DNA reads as TGTGCCAGCAGGCCCTACCGGGGTGGTACGCAGTATTTT.

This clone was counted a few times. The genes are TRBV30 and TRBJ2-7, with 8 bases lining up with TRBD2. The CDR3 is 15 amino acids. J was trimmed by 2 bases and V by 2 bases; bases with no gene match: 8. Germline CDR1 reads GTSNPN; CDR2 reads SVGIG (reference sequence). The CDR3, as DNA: TGTGCCTGGAGTCGGGAGGGACTAGAAGCCTACGAGCAGTACTTC. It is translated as CAWSREGLEAYEQYF.

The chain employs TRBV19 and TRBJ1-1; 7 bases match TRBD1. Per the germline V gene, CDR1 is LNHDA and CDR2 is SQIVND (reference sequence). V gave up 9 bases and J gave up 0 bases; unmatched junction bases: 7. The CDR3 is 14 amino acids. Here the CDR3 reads CASNWDSMNTEAFF. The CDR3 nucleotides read TGTGCCAGCAATTGGGACAGCATGAACACTGAAGCTTTCTTT.

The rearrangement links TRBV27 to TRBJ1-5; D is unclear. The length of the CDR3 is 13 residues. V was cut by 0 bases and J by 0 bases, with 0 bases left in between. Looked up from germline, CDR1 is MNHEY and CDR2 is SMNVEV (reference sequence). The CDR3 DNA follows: TGTGCCAGCAGTTTATCTAGCAATCAGCCCCAGCATTTT. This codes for CASSLSSNQPQHF.

In DNA, the CDR3 is TGTGCCAGTACCGCGGGCAGGTTGATCAATGAGCAGTTCTTC. Amino acids: CASTAGRLINEQFF. The chain recombines TRBV19 with TRBJ2-1; D is perhaps TRBD2 (5 bases). CDR3 length equals 14 residues. V was cut by 7 bases and J by 6 bases, with 16 bases left in between. Germline CDR1 is LNHDA and CDR2 is SQIVND (reference sequence).

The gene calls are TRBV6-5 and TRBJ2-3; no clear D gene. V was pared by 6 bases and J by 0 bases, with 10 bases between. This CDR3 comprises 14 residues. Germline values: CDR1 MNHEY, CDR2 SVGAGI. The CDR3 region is CASRWTRSTDTQYF. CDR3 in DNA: TGTGCCAGCAGATGGACCAGGAGCACAGATACGCAGTATTTT.

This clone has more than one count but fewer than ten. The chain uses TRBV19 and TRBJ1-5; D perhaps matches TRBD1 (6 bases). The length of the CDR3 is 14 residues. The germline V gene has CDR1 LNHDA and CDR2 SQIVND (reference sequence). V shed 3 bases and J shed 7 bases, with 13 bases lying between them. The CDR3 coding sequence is TGTGCCAGTAGTATTTTGGGCGGGGGCCAGCCCCAGCATTTT. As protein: CASSILGGGQPQHF.

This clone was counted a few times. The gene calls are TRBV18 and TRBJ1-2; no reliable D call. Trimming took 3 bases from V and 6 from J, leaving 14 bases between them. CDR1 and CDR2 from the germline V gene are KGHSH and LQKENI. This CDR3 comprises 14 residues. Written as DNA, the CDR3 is TGTGCCAGCTCACCGACCACCTTCAGTGATGGCTACACCTTC. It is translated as CASSPTTFSDGYTF.

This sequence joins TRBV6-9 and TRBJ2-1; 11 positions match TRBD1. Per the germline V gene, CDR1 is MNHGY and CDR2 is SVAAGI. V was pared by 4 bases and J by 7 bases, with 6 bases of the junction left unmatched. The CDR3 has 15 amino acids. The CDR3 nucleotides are TGTGCCAGCAGTTCCGCGGGGACAGGGGGGAATGAGCAGTTCTTC. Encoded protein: CASSSAGTGGNEQFF.

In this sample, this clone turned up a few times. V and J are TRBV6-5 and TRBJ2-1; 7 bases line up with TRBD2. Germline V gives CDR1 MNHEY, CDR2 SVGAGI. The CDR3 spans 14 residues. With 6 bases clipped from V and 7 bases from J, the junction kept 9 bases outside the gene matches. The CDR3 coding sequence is TGTGCCAGCAGATACCGGGGGGTTCGGAATGAGCAGTTCTTC. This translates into CASRYRGVRNEQFF.

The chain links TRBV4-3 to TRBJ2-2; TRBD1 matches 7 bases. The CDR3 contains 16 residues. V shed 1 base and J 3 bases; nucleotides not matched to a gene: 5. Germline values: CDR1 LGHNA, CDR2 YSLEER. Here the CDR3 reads CASSQGVGQYTGELFF. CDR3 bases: TGCGCCAGCAGCCAAGGGGTGGGACAGTACACCGGGGAGCTGTTTTTT.

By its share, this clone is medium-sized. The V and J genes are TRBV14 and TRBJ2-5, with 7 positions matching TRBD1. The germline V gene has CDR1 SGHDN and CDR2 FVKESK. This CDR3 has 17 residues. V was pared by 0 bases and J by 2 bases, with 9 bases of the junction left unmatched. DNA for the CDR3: TGTGCCAGCAGCCAAGACCCCCCGGACAGGAGACAAGAGACCCAGTACTTC. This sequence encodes CASSQDPPDRRQETQYF.

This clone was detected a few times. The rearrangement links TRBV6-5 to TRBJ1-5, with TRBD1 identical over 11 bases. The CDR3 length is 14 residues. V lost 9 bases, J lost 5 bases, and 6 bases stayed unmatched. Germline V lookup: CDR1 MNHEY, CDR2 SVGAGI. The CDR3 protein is CASWDRGDHQPQHF. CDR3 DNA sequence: TGTGCCAGTTGGGACAGGGGGGATCATCAGCCCCAGCATTTT.

This CDR3 reads CASSLWSSGANVLTF. DNA for the CDR3: TGTGCCAGCAGCTTGTGGTCCTCTGGGGCCAACGTCCTGACTTTC. The chain combines TRBV7-8 with TRBJ2-6; no reliable D call. Trimming stripped 3 bases from V and 0 bases from J, with 6 bases between. CDR1 is SGHVS and CDR2 is FQNEAQ in the germline V gene. This CDR3 has 15 amino acids.

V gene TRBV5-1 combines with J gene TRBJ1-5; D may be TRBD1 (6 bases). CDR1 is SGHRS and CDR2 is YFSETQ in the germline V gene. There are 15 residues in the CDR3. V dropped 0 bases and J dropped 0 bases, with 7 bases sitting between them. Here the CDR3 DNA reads TGCGCCAGCAGCTTGGGGGGGCCTAGCAATCAGCCCCAGCATTTT. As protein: CASSLGGPSNQPQHF.

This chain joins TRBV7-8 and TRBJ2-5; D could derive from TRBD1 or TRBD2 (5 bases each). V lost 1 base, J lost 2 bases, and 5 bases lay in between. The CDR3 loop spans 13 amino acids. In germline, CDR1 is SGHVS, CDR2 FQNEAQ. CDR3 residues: CASSLGGQETQYF. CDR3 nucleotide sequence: TGTGCCAGCAGCTTAGGGGGGCAAGAGACCCAGTACTTC.

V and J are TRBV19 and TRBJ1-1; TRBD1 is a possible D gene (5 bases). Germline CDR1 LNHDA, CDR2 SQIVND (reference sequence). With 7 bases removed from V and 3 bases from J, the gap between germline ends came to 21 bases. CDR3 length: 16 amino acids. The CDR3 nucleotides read TGTGCCAGTACCTCAGAACACAGGACGGGGGACACTGAAGCTTTCTTT. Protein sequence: CASTSEHRTGDTEAFF.

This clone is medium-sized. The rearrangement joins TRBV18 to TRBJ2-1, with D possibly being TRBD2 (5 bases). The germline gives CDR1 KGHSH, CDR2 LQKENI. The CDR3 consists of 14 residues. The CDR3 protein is CSGEWTAGGYEQFF. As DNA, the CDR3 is TGTTCTGGAGAGTGGACGGCCGGAGGATATGAGCAGTTCTTC.

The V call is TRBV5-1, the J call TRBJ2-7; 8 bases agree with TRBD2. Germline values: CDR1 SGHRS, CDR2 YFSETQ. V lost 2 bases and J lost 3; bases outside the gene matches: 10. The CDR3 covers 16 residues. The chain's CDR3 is CASSFLGTSLNYEQYF. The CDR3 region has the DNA TGCGCCAGCAGCTTCCTCGGGACTAGTCTAAACTACGAGCAGTACTTC.

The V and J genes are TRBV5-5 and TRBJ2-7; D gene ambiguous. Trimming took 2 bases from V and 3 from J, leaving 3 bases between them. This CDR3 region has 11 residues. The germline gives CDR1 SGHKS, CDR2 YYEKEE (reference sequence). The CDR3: CASSFYYEQYF. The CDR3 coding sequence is TGTGCCAGCAGCTTTTACTACGAGCAGTACTTC.

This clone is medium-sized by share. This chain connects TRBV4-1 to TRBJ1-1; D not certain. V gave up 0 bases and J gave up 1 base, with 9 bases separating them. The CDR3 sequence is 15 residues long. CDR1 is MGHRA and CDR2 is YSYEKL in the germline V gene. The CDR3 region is CASSQEGTQNTEAFF. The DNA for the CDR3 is TGCGCCAGCAGCCAAGAGGGCACTCAGAACACTGAAGCTTTCTTT.

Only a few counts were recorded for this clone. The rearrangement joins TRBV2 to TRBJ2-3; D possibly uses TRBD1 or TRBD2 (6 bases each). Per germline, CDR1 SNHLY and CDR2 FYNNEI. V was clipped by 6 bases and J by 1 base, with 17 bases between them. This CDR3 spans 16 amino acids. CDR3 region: CASRPYGGGGTDTQYF. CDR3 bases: TGTGCCAGCAGGCCTTATGGGGGCGGGGGCACAGATACGCAGTATTTT.

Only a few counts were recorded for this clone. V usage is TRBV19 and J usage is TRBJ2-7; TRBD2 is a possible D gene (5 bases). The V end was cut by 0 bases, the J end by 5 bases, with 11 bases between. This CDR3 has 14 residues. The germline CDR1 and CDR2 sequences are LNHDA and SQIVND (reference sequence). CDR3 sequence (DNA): TGTGCCAGTAGTATAGACCCGGGGTCCGACGAGCAGTACTTC. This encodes CASSIDPGSDEQYF.

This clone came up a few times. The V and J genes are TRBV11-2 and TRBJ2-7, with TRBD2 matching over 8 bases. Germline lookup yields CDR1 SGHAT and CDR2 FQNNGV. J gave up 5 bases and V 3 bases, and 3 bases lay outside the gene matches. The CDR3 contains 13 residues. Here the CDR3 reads CASSFSGENEQYF. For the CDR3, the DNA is TGTGCCAGCAGCTTTAGCGGGGAGAACGAGCAGTACTTC.

CDR3 sequence reads: CASSLSPGQLNTGELFF. For the CDR3, the DNA is TGCGCCAGCAGCTTGAGTCCGGGACAGCTGAACACCGGGGAGCTGTTTTTT. The chain combines TRBV5-1 with TRBJ2-2, with TRBD1 matching 7 bases. This CDR3 is 17 amino acids long. CDR1 SGHRS and CDR2 YFSETQ come from the germline V gene. V was pared by 1 base and J by 1 base, with 7 bases of the junction left unmatched.